This TCR beta chain was found in a study of spatial heterogeneity in lung cancer. About the study: A consistent excess of beta-chain over alpha-chain sequences was detected. General observations from the study: Higher tumor mutation counts went along with higher counts of expanded intratumoral alpha and beta TCRs.

Germline loops: CDR1 SGHTA, CDR2 FQGNSA. Trimming pared 1 base from V and 7 bases from J, leaving 13 bases between. The CDR3 is 14 residues long. TCRdb recomputed calls from the 5' RACE reads with MiXCR, one row per CDR3 protein. The sample has thousands of distinct CDR3 sequences, under 7% seen once. This clonotype occurred a few times. Its antigen is not identified. A read error is possible here, since a much larger clone lies one base away. Time point in this sample: sample taken at primary tumor resection. The sample was lung tumor tissue, taken at surgery. This sequence was found in a male donor with early-stage non-small cell lung cancer. The genes are TRBV7-2 and TRBJ1-2, with D uncertain. The CDR3 sequence is CASSLDGTKSGYTF. For the CDR3, the DNA is TGTGCCAGCAGCTTAGACGGCACTAAGAGTGGCTACACCTTC.